This TCR beta chain was sequenced for a study of regulatory T cells in long-lasting Graves disease. For TCR beta, libraries came from iRepertoire HTBI primers and Arm-PCR of CDR3 regions. TCRdb redid the calling of the multiplex PCR reads with MiXCR, one entry per CDR3 protein. Of 350,000 to 500,000 distinct CDR3 sequences listed, around 23% are singletons. CDR3 length equals 14 residues. Looked up from germline, CDR1 is SNHLY and CDR2 is FYNNEI. V lost 8 bases to trimming and J lost 2 bases, with 15 bases between them. The time point denotes: persistent/refractory GD, antithyroid drugs over 5 years with positive TRAb. Scientists built the TCR library using RNA that was extracted from PBMCs. Patients of an endocrinology department in Xi'an, China, were included.

This TCR came from a female donor with Graves disease. This sequence joins TRBV2 and TRBJ2-5, with D maybe TRBD2 (6 bases). The source was peripheral blood mononuclear cells (PBMCs), collected when the disease was refractory, from a patient treated with antithyroid drugs. CDR3 amino acids: CASYVGGRQETQYF. CDR3 DNA sequence: TGTGCCAGCTACGTCGGGGGACGTCAAGAGACCCAGTACTTC. The variable domain in full, with the rest retrieved from reference TRBV2 and TRBJ2-5, is EPEVTQTPSHQVTQMGQEVILRCVPISNHLYFYWYRQILGQKVEFLVSFYNNEISEKSEIFDDQFSVERPDGSNFTLKIRSTKLEDSAMYFCASYVGGRQETQYFGPGTRLLVL.